The 30 T cell receptor beta chains presented below share a single source sample, sequenced in a study. TCRdb re-analysed the 5' RACE reads in MiXCR, keeping a single row per CDR3 protein. Here the sample spans about 62,000 distinct CDR3 sequences, about 31% being singletons. What was sequenced was tumor-infiltrating naive CD4+ T cells sorted from the breast tumor. Subset reported: naive CD4+ T cells, CD4+CD45RA+CD25-. These receptors were obtained from a female donor with breast cancer.

The chain links TRBV7-9 to TRBJ2-7; D call uncertain. Per germline, CDR1 SEHNR and CDR2 FQNEAQ (reference sequence). V shed 5 bases and J shed 5 bases, with 7 bases lying between them. The CDR3 runs to 11 residues. CDR3: CASSVLDEQYF. The CDR3 DNA reads as TGTGCCAGCAGCGTTTTAGACGAGCAGTACTTC.

A note on this clonotype: At one end, the junction sequence differs from germline, possibly due to a read error. The rearrangement joins TRBV29-1 to TRBJ2-1, with TRBD2 identical over 11 bases. CDR1 and CDR2 (germline): SQVTM, ANQGSEA. CDR3 length equals 14 residues. The CDR3 here is CGVAGTSGYNEQFF. In DNA, the CDR3 is TGCGGCGTCGCCGGGACTAGCGGTTACAATGAGCAGTTCTTC.

Many counts were recorded for this clonotype. The chain has TRBV7-9 and TRBJ1-2; D possibly corresponds to TRBD1 (6 bases). The germline gives CDR1 SEHNR, CDR2 FQNEAQ (reference sequence). The ends were cut back, 5 bases at V and 2 bases at J, with 9 bases in the middle. This CDR3 is built from 13 residues. Here the CDR3 reads CASSPTGNYGYTF. CDR3 DNA sequence: TGTGCCAGCAGCCCCACAGGGAACTATGGCTACACCTTC.

V gene TRBV7-9 combines with J gene TRBJ1-1; D not certain. From germline, CDR1 is SEHNR and CDR2 FQNEAQ (reference sequence). V lost 3 bases, J lost 1 base, and 6 bases lay in between. This CDR3 comprises 13 residues. In DNA form, the CDR3 reads TGTGCCAGCAGCTTTACACCGAACACTGAAGCTTTCTTT. Translated: CASSFTPNTEAFF.

This clonotype was counted a few times. The gene calls are TRBV15 and TRBJ1-2; 8 nucleotides line up with TRBD1. The CDR3 extends over 15 amino acids. Per the germline V gene, CDR1 is LNHNV and CDR2 is YYDKDF (reference sequence). Trimming cost V 2 bases and J 3 bases; bases outside gene matches: 5. The CDR3: CATSRRGTGYYGYTF. The CDR3 nucleotides read TGTGCCACCAGCAGACGAGGGACAGGCTACTATGGCTACACCTTC.

The rearrangement joins TRBV20-1 to TRBJ2-3; tentatively, D is TRBD2 (7 bases). The length of the CDR3 is 16 residues. Germline CDR1 is DFQATT and CDR2 is SNEGSKA (reference sequence). V lost 0 bases and J lost 0, with 13 bases in between. The CDR3 nucleotides are TGCAGTGCTAGAGATGGGAGGGGGACTAGCACAGATACGCAGTATTTT. Its protein is CSARDGRGTSTDTQYF.

J is TRBJ2-1 and V is TRBV29-1; 14 positions match TRBD2. The CDR3 totals 15 residues. Germline V gene lookup returns CDR1 SQVTM and CDR2 ANQGSEA. J gave up 7 bases and V 7 bases, and 9 bases lay outside the gene matches. The CDR3 here is CSGDPGLAGANEQFF. DNA for the CDR3: TGCAGCGGAGACCCGGGACTAGCGGGAGCTAATGAGCAGTTCTTC.

The chain is built from TRBV7-2 and TRBJ2-1; D not certain. Trimming removed 1 base at V and 10 bases at J, with 14 bases between. This CDR3 region has 14 residues. Germline CDR1 reads SGHTA; CDR2 reads FQGNSA. The CDR3 nucleotides are TGTGCCAGCAGCTTAGAAACCGGGCTCACGGAGCAGTTCTTC. Residues: CASSLETGLTEQFF.

About this clonotype itself: No conserved phenylalanine or tryptophan ends this CDR3, so it is likely a read error. V gene TRBV28 combines with J gene TRBJ1-1; TRBD1 might be the D (5 bases). Germline lookup yields CDR1 MDHEN and CDR2 SYDVKM. Between the trimmed V and J ends, which lost 11 bases and 5 bases, there was a span of 21 bases. CDR3 length: 14 amino acids. The CDR3 DNA is TGTGCCTGCACCTTTGGGGACGTCCGAACTGAAGCTTTCTCT. The encoded protein is CACTFGDVRTEAFS.

The V gene is TRBV5-1, the J gene TRBJ2-1, with a possible D match to TRBD2 (5 bases). The CDR3 spans 15 residues. Per the germline V gene, CDR1 is SGHRS and CDR2 is YFSETQ. The V end was cut by 4 bases, the J end by 0 bases, with 11 bases between. The CDR3 DNA reads as TGCGCCAGCAGCGAAGGGAGTAGCTCCTACAATGAGCAGTTCTTC. Its translation: CASSEGSSSYNEQFF. Full variable domain (remainder filled in from reference TRBV5-1 and TRBJ2-1): KAGVTQTPRYLIKTRGQQVTLSCSPISGHRSVSWYQQTPGQGLQFLFEYFSETQRNKGNFPGRFSGRQFSNSRSEMNVSTLELGDSALYLCASSEGSSSYNEQFFGPGTRLTVL.

The table lists this clonotype with a few counts. The gene calls are TRBV20-1 and TRBJ2-5; the D gene is possibly TRBD2 (5 bases). CDR1 DFQATT and CDR2 SNEGSKA come from the germline V gene (reference sequence). V was shortened by 0 bases and J by 5 bases, with 13 bases between the two germline ends. CDR3 length equals 14 residues. The DNA for the CDR3 is TGCAGTGCTAGAGATGAGGACTTTGGGGAGACCCAGTACTTC. Encoded protein: CSARDEDFGETQYF.

A few counts support this clonotype. The J gene is TRBJ2-7, the V gene TRBV7-2, with D perhaps matching TRBD1 (6 bases). There are 13 residues in the CDR3. V was pared by 7 bases and J by 0 bases, with 10 bases between. In germline, CDR1 is SGHTA, CDR2 FQGNSA. CDR3 bases: TGTGCCAGCAAGACAGGTAACTCCTACGAGCAGTACTTC. Translated, it gives CASKTGNSYEQYF.

As concerns this clonotype: Given a much more abundant clone one base away, this may be a read error. J is TRBJ1-6 and V is TRBV6-1; the match to TRBD1 covers 7 bases. CDR3 size: 14 residues. Germline V gene sequence: CDR1 MNHNS, CDR2 SASEGT. The CDR3 DNA reads as TGTACCAGCAGGGGGGACCTCTATAATTCACCCCTCCACTTT. Amino acid sequence: CTSRGDLYNSPLHF.

This sequence joins TRBV19 and TRBJ2-1; TRBD1 matches 9 bases. Germline trimming cut 3 bases from V and 4 bases from J; bases unmatched to any gene: 4. The CDR3 is 15 amino acids. Germline CDR1 LNHDA, CDR2 SQIVND (reference sequence). The CDR3 bases are TGTGCCAGTAGTATCAACAGGGGGCCGTACAATGAGCAGTTCTTC. The encoded protein is CASSINRGPYNEQFF.

In this sample, this clonotype turned up a few times. The rearrangement joins TRBV6-5 to TRBJ2-1; D is perhaps TRBD2 (5 bases). The CDR3 runs to 13 residues. Per germline, CDR1 MNHEY and CDR2 SVGAGI. The V gene lost 0 bases and the J gene lost 6 bases, with 6 bases spanning the gap. The CDR3 reads CASSYSAGNEQFF. CDR3 nucleotide sequence: TGTGCCAGCAGTTACTCTGCGGGCAATGAGCAGTTCTTC.

The chain joins TRBV7-3 to TRBJ2-1, with 8 bases matching TRBD2. Unmatched junction bases numbered 16, after V lost 3 bases and J lost 9 bases. There are 17 residues in the CDR3. In germline, CDR1 is SGHTA, CDR2 FQGTGA. The CDR3, as DNA: TGTGCCAGCAGCTTTTTACCAGCGGGAGCTCTTTTCACTGAGCAGTTCTTC. Translation gives CASSFLPAGALFTEQFF.

This clonotype has only a few counts. The V gene is TRBV5-1, the J gene TRBJ2-7; the match to TRBD2 covers 9 bases. Germline CDR1 SGHRS, CDR2 YFSETQ. V lost 4 bases and J lost 3; bases outside the gene matches: 5. This CDR3 comprises 14 residues. CDR3 loop: CASSPSGALYEQYF. The CDR3, as DNA: TGCGCCAGCAGCCCTAGCGGGGCGCTCTACGAGCAGTACTTC.

This clonotype was counted ten times or more. The rearrangement links TRBV7-3 to TRBJ2-3, with D perhaps given as TRBD1 or TRBD2 (5 bases each). V was clipped by 5 bases and J by 5 bases, with 23 bases between them. The V gene's germline CDR1 is SGHTA and CDR2 FQGTGA. This CDR3 is built from 17 residues. The CDR3 region has the DNA TGTGCCAGCAGCCAACAGCCCCCCCAGGGTGGGAGAGATACGCAGTATTTT. The encoded protein is CASSQQPPQGGRDTQYF.

V usage is TRBV6-5 and J usage is TRBJ1-5, with 12 bases lining up with TRBD1. The trim removed 8 bases at V and 6 bases at J, leaving 8 bases unmatched. Germline values: CDR1 MNHEY, CDR2 SVGAGI. The CDR3 is 15 residues long. The CDR3 loop is CASPQGQGAGQPQHF. The CDR3 nucleotides are TGTGCCAGCCCTCAGGGACAGGGGGCGGGTCAGCCCCAGCATTTT.

This clonotype showed up just once. The rearrangement joins TRBV9 to TRBJ2-1; D is perhaps TRBD2 (6 bases). CDR3 length: 16 residues. The germline gives CDR1 SGDLS, CDR2 YYNGEE. Trimming took off 4 bases at V and 5 bases at J, with 19 bases between the two ends. CDR3 nucleotides: TGTGCCAGCAGCCCCCTCCGGGACTTGGGGGACAATGAGCAGTTCTTC. Translated, it gives CASSPLRDLGDNEQFF.

The rearrangement uses TRBV5-4 and TRBJ2-3; 7 nucleotides line up with TRBD2. With 0 bases clipped from V and 4 bases from J, the junction kept 11 bases outside the gene matches. The CDR3 covers 17 residues. Germline V gene data show CDR1 as SGHNT and CDR2 as YYREEE (reference sequence). This CDR3 reads CASSLAGGPRTADTQYF. CDR3 sequence (DNA): TGTGCCAGCAGCTTGGCGGGGGGACCCCGAACCGCAGATACGCAGTATTTT. Full variable domain (outside the CDR3, taken from reference TRBV5-4 and TRBJ2-3): ETGVTQSPTHLIKTRGQQVTLRCSSQSGHNTVSWYQQALGQGPQFIFQYYREEENGRGNFPPRFSGLQFPNYSSELNVNALELDDSALYLCASSLAGGPRTADTQYFGPGTRLTVL.

This clonotype was counted at least ten times. The gene calls are TRBV5-1 and TRBJ2-1; D is tentatively TRBD1 or TRBD2 (5 bases each). Trimming left V 4 bases short and J 0 bases short, with 11 bases between. Germline V gene data show CDR1 as SGHRS and CDR2 as YFSETQ. The CDR3 extends over 15 amino acids. In DNA, the CDR3 is TGCGCCAGCAGCCCGCTGGGACCCTCCTACAATGAGCAGTTCTTC. Amino acid sequence: CASSPLGPSYNEQFF.

In this sample, this clonotype turned up a few times. The chain has TRBV6-2 or TRBV6-3 and TRBJ2-2; 7 nucleotides line up with TRBD1. With V trimmed by 5 bases and J by 1 base, 1 base remained unmatched. The CDR3 has 14 residues. Germline loops: CDR1 MNHEY, CDR2 SVGEGT. The CDR3 loop reads CASSPGGNTGELFF. CDR3 nucleotide sequence: TGTGCCAGCAGTCCAGGGGGGAACACCGGGGAGCTGTTTTTT.

The rearrangement uses TRBV20-1 and TRBJ1-1, with D uncertain. V lost 6 bases, J lost 5 bases, and 16 bases lay in between. Per the germline V gene, CDR1 is DFQATT and CDR2 is SNEGSKA (reference sequence). The CDR3 loop spans 13 amino acids. The CDR3, as DNA: TGCAGTGCCCCGCACCCCCTGGGTACTGAAGCTTTCTTT. Protein product: CSAPHPLGTEAFF.

J is TRBJ2-5 and V is TRBV13; 10 bases match TRBD2. Germline assignment: CDR1 PRHDT and CDR2 FYEKMQ (reference sequence). V trimming: 5 bases; J trimming: 1 base; junction bases outside the gene matches: 1. The CDR3 has 14 residues. CDR3 in amino acids: CASSEREGQETQYF. CDR3 nucleotide sequence: TGTGCCAGCAGCGAGCGGGAGGGCCAAGAGACCCAGTACTTC.

This clonotype was detected a few times. The junction does not match germline at one end; this may be a read error. The rearrangement uses TRBV24-1 and TRBJ1-2; weak D call: TRBD1 (5 bases). Germline CDR1 KGHDR, CDR2 SFDVKD. The CDR3 totals 12 residues. CDR3 region: CATSDLTGVRYF. In nucleotides, the CDR3 is TGTGCCACCAGTGATTTAACAGGCGTTCGGTACTTC.

The DNA of the CDR3 is TGTGCCAGCAGTTACTACGATCGGACAGGGAAAGACGAGCAGTACTTC. This translates into CASSYYDRTGKDEQYF. The rearrangement links TRBV6-2 or TRBV6-3 to TRBJ2-7, with 8 bases matching TRBD1. The J segment lost 5 bases and the V segment lost 1 base, leaving 10 bases of the junction unmatched. The CDR3 runs to 16 residues. Germline CDR1 is MNHEY and CDR2 is SVGEGT.

The CDR3 spells CASSQGLGLTQYF. The DNA of the CDR3 is TGCGCCAGCAGCCAAGGTTTGGGGTTGACCCAGTACTTC. V usage is TRBV4-3 and J usage is TRBJ2-5; D is unresolved. The V and J ends lost 1 base and 7 bases respectively, with 10 bases between them. CDR1 is LGHNA and CDR2 is YSLEER in the germline V gene. The CDR3 extends over 13 amino acids.

This clonotype was detected many times. The V and J genes are TRBV20-1 and TRBJ2-7; TRBD2 matches 7 bases. The CDR3 runs 13 residues. Germline V gene lookup returns CDR1 DFQATT and CDR2 SNEGSKA (reference sequence). Losses at the gene ends were 4 bases for V and 0 bases for J; bases not matched to a gene: 3. The CDR3 is CSATRTSSYEQYF. The CDR3 DNA sequence: TGCAGTGCTACCCGGACTAGCTCCTACGAGCAGTACTTC.

On this clonotype: This may be a read error, as it is one base from a much larger clone. V is TRBV4-2 and J is TRBJ1-5; the match to TRBD1 covers 9 bases. Germline CDR1 and CDR2: LGHNA and YNFKEQ. The CDR3 contains 16 residues. The DNA for the CDR3 is TGTGCCAACAGCCAAGCCTCCCGGGACAGGGTTCAGCCCCAGCATTTT. Protein product: CANSQASRDRVQPQHF.